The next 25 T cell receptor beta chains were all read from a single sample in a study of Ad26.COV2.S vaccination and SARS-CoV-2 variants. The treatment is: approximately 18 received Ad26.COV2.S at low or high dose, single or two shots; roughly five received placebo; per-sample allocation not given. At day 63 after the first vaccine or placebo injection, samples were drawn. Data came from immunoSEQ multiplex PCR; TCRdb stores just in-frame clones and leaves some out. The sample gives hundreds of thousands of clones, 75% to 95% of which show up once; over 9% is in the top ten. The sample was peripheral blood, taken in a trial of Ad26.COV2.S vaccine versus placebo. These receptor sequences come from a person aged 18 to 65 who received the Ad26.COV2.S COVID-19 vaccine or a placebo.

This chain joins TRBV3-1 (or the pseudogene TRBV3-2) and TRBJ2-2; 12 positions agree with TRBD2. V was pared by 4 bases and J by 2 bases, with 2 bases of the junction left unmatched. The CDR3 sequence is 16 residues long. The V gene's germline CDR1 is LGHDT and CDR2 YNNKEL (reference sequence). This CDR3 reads CASSLGLAGNTGELFF. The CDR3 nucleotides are TGTGCCAGCAGCCTTGGACTAGCGGGAAACACCGGGGAGCTGTTTTTT.

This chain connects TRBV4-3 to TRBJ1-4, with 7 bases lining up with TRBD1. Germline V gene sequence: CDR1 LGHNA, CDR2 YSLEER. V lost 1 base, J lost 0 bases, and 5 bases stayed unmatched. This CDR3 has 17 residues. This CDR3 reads CASSQGRQGATNEKLFF. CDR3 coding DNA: TGCGCCAGCAGCCAAGGCCGACAGGGTGCAACTAATGAAAAACTGTTTTTT.

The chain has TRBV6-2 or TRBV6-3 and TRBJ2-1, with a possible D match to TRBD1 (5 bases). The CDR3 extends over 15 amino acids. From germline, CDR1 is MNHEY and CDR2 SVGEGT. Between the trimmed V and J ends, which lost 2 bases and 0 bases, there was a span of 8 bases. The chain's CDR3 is CASSYGASSYNEQFF. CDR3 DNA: TGTGCCAGCAGTTACGGGGCTAGCTCCTACAATGAGCAGTTCTTC.

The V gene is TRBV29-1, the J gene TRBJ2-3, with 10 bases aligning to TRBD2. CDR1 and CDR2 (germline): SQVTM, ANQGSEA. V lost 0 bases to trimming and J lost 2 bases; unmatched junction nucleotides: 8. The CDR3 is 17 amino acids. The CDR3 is CSVEDVLLAGITDTQYF. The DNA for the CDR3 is TGCAGCGTTGAAGATGTATTACTAGCGGGGATCACAGATACGCAGTATTTT.

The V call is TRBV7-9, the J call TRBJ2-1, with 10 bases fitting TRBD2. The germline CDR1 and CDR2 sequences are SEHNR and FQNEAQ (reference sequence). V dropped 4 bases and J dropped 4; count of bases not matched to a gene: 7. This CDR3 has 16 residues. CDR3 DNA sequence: TGTGCCAGCAGCTCTAGCGGGGGCCACCTTTACAATGAGCAGTTCTTC. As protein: CASSSSGGHLYNEQFF.

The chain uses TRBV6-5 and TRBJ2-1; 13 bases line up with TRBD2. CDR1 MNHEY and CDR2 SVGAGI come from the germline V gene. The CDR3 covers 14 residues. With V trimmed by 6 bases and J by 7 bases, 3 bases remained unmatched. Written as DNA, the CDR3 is TGTGCCAGCAGGCGGACTAGCGGGAGAAATGAGCAGTTCTTC. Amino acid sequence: CASRRTSGRNEQFF.

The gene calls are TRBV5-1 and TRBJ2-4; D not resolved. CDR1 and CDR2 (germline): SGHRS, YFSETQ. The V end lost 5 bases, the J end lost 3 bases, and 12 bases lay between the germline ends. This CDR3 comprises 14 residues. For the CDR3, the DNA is TGCGCCAGCAGTTCTGACTGGAACAAAAACATTCAGTACTTC. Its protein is CASSSDWNKNIQYF.

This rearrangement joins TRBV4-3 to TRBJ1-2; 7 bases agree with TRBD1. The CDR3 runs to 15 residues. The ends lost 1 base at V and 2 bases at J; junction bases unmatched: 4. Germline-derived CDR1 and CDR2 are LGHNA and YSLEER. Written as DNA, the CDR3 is TGCGCCAGCAGCCAAGCCGCAGGGGGAAACTATGGCTACACCTTC. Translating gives CASSQAAGGNYGYTF.

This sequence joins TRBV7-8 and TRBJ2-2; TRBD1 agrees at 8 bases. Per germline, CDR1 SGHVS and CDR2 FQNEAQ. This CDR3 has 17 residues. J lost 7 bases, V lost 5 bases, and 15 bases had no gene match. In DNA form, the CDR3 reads TGTGCCAGCAGCCCTACGACGGACAGGGCCCGAGGCGGGGAGCTGTTTTTT. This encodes CASSPTTDRARGGELFF.

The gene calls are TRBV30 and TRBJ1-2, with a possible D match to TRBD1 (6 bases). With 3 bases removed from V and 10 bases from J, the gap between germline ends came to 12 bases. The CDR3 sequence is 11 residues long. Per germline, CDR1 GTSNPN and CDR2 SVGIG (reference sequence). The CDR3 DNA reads TGTGCCTGGAGCAGGGGAAACTTCTACACCTTC. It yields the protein CAWSRGNFYTF.

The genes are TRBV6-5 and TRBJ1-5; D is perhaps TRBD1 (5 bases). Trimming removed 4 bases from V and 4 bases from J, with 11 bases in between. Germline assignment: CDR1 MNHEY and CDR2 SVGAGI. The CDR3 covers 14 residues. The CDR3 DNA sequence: TGTGCCAGCAGTTCCCTGGACACAAATCAGCCCCAGCATTTT. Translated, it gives CASSSLDTNQPQHF.

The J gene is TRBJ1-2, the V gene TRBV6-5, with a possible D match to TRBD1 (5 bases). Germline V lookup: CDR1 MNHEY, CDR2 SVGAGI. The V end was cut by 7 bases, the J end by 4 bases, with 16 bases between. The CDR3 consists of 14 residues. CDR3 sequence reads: CASKGSGLGYGYTF. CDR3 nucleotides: TGTGCCAGCAAAGGGTCGGGGCTCGGCTATGGCTACACCTTC.

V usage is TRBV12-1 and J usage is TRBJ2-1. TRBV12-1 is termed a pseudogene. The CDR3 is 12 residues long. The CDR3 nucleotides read TGTGCCAGCAGCTTAAGACTGTCCCCAGGGTTCTTC. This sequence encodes CASSLRLSPGFF.

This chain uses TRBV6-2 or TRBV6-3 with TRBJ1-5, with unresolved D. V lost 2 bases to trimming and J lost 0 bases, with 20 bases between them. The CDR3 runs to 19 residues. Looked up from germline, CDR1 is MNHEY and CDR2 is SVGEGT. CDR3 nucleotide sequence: TGTGCCAGCAGTTACGTCGACCAATTTGATGTAAATAGCAATCAGCCCCAGCATTTT. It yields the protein CASSYVDQFDVNSNQPQHF.

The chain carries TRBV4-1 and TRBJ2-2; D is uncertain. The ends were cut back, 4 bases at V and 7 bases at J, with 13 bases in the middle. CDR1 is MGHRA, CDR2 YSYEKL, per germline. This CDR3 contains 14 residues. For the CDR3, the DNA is TGCGCCAGCAGCCGAGCCAGGCTCAACGGGGAGCTGTTTTTT. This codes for CASSRARLNGELFF.

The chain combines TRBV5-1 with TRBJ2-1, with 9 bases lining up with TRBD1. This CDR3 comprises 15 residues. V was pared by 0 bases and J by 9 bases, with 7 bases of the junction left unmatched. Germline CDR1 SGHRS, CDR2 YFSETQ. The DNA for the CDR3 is TGCGCCAGCAGCTTGGACAGGACAGGGGTTTTTGAGCAGTTCTTC. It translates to CASSLDRTGVFEQFF.

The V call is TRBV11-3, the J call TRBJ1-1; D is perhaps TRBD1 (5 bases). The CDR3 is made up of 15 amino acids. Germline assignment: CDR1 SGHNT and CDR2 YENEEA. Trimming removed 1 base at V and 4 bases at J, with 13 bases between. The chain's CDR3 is CASSLGSGSGTEAFF. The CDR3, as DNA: TGTGCCAGCAGCTTAGGCTCAGGGTCGGGCACTGAAGCTTTCTTT.

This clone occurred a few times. The CDR3 nucleotides are TGTGCCAGCAGTCACCAGGGGCTAGGCTATGGCTACACCTTC. It specifies CASSHQGLGYGYTF. The chain joins TRBV6-6 to TRBJ1-2; tentative D call: TRBD1 (6 bases). The CDR3 contains 14 residues. CDR1 is MNHNY, CDR2 SVGAGI, per germline (reference sequence). V lost 5 bases, J lost 4 bases, and 14 bases lay in between.

The CDR3 DNA reads as TGCAGCGTTGAATGGGGGGCGCAGACTGAAGCTTTCTTT. Its protein product is CSVEWGAQTEAFF. This sequence joins TRBV29-1 and TRBJ1-1, with D possibly being TRBD1 (6 bases). The CDR3 loop spans 13 amino acids. With 2 bases removed from V and 5 bases from J, the gap between germline ends came to 12 bases. Germline lookup yields CDR1 SQVTM and CDR2 ANQGSEA.

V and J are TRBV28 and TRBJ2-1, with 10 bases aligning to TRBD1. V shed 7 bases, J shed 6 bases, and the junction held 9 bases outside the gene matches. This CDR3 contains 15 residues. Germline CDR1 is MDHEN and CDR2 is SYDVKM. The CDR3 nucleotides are TGTGCCAGCATCCGACAGGGGGCTGTGACCAATGAGCAGTTCTTC. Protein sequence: CASIRQGAVTNEQFF.

CDR3 protein: CASSRLAGGPSEQFF. The CDR3 DNA reads as TGTGCCAGCAGCCGACTAGCGGGAGGGCCAAGTGAGCAGTTCTTC. The gene calls are TRBV28 and TRBJ2-1; 14 positions match TRBD2. CDR1 is MDHEN and CDR2 is SYDVKM in the germline V gene. The length of the CDR3 is 15 residues. Trimming took 6 bases from V and 9 from J; bases not matched to a gene: 7.

In DNA, the CDR3 is TGTGCCAGCAGCCAGGGTGCGTCGAATAGGGGGAGTATGTATACGCAGTATTTT. Amino acids: CASSQGASNRGSMYTQYF. The rearrangement links TRBV5-4 to TRBJ2-3, with D perhaps matching TRBD1 (6 bases). Trimming took off 4 bases at V and 7 bases at J, with 28 bases between the two ends. This CDR3 region has 18 residues. Germline V gene sequence: CDR1 SGHNT, CDR2 YYREEE (reference sequence).

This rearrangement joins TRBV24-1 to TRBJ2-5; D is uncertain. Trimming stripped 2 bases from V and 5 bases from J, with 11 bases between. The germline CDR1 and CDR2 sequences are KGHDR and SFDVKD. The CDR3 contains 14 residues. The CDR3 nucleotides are TGTGCCACCAGTGATTCGGGTCTGGGGGAGACCCAGTACTTC. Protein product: CATSDSGLGETQYF.

The CDR3: CASSLGGLASSYF. CDR3 coding DNA: TGTGCCAGCAGCTTGGGAGGACTAGCTAGCTCGTACTTC. The gene calls are TRBV5-4 and TRBJ2-7, with 8 positions matching TRBD2. The CDR3 length is 13 residues. V was pared by 0 bases and J by 12 bases, with 8 bases of the junction left unmatched. The germline gives CDR1 SGHNT, CDR2 YYREEE (reference sequence).

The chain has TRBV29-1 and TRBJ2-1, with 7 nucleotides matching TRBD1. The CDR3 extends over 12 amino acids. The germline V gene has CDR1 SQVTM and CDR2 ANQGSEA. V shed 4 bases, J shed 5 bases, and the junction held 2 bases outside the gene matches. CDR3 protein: CSVGQGNNEQFF. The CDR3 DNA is TGCAGCGTTGGACAGGGTAACAATGAGCAGTTCTTC.